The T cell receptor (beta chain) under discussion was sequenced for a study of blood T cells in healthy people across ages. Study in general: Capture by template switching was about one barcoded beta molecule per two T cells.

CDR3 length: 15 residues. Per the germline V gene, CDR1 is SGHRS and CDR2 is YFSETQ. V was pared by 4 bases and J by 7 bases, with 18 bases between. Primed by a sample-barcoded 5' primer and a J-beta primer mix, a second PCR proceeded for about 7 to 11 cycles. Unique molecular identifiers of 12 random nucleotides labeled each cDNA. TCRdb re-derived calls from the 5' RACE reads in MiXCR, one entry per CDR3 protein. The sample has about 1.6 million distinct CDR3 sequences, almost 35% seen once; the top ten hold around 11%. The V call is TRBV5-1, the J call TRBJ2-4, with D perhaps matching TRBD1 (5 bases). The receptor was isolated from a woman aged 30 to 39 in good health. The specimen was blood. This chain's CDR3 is CASSPDPRAANIQYF. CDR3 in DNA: TGCGCCAGCAGCCCGGACCCCAGGGCGGCGAACATTCAGTACTTC.